This TCR beta chain is drawn from a study of PD-L1 blockade in urothelial cancer. About the research overall: Prior chemotherapy ranged from 0 to 3 regimens per patient.

Generated by immunoSEQ multiplex PCR, the TCRdb table keeps only in-frame clones and is missing some. The repertoire holds tens of thousands of clones, with 80% to 85% as singletons. The germline V and J ends were trimmed by 7 bases and 2 bases, with 13 bases remaining between them. CDR1 is MGHDK, CDR2 SYGVNS, per germline. This CDR3 region has 14 residues. Specimen: PBMCs, collected around atezolizumab (anti-PD-L1) treatment. The receptor was derived from a man between 65 and 85 years old with urothelial cancer. V usage is TRBV25-1 and J usage is TRBJ2-3; D possibly corresponds to TRBD1 (5 bases). This chain's CDR3 is CASTRAGPTDTQYF. CDR3 sequence (DNA): TGTGCCAGCACCCGGGCAGGGCCCACAGATACGCAGTATTTT.